This TCR beta chain is drawn from a study of T cell responses to AZD1222 COVID-19 vaccine. Sequencing used immunoSEQ multiplex PCR; TCRdb keeps in-frame clones, though not all of them. The sample has about 180,000 clones; just over 85% are singletons. CDR3 length: 14 residues. V lost 1 base and J 7 bases, leaving 10 bases between the germline ends. CDR1 SNHLY and CDR2 FYNNEI come from the germline V gene. The origin of this receptor is an adult in good health. This rearrangement joins TRBV2 to TRBJ1-4, with D possibly matching TRBD1 (5 bases). The sequencing used peripheral blood, collected on day 0 of AZD1222 vaccination. CDR3: CASSEGAGSEKLFF. The CDR3 DNA is TGTGCCAGCAGTGAAGGGGCAGGGAGTGAAAAACTGTTTTTT.